Included here is one T cell receptor beta chain sequence, with context. These data belong to a study of blood T cell repertoires in COVID-19. The assay was immunoSEQ multiplex PCR, and TCRdb's table has in-frame clones only and misses some. The table lists some 250,000 clones, about nine tenths of them singletons. Trimming removed 4 bases from V and 3 bases from J; junction bases left unmatched: 4. The CDR3 runs 15 residues. Germline loops: CDR1 SGHRS, CDR2 YFSETQ. The specimen was peripheral blood. The origin of this receptor is a man in his 60s who had recovered from COVID-19. The J gene is TRBJ2-1, the V gene TRBV5-1, with 10 bases matching TRBD1. DNA for the CDR3: TGCGCCAGCAGCCTAGACAGGGGGCACTACAATGAGCAGTTCTTC. Residues: CASSLDRGHYNEQFF. Drawing the rest from reference TRBV5-1 and TRBJ2-1, the complete variable domain is KAGVTQTPRYLIKTRGQQVTLSCSPISGHRSVSWYQQTPGQGLQFLFEYFSETQRNKGNFPGRFSGRQFSNSRSEMNVSTLELGDSALYLCASSLDRGHYNEQFFGPGTRLTVL.